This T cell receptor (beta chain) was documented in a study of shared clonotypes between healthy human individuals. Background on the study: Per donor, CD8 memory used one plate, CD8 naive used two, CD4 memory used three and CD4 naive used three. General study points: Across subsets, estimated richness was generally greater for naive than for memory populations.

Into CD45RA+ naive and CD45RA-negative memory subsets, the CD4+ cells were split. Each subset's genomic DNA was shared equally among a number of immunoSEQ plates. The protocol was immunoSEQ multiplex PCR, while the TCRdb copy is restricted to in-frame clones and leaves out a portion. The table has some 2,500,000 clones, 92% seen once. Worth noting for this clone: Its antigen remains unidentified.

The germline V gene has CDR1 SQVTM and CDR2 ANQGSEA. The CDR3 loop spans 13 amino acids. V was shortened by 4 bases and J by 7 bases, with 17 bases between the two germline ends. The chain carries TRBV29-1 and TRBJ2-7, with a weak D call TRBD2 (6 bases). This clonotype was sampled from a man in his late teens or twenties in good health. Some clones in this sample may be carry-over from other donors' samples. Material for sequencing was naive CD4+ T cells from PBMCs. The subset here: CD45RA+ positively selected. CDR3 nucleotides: TGCAGCGTTGGCCCCGGGACTGGTAGAGAGCAGTACTTC. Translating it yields CSVGPGTGREQYF.